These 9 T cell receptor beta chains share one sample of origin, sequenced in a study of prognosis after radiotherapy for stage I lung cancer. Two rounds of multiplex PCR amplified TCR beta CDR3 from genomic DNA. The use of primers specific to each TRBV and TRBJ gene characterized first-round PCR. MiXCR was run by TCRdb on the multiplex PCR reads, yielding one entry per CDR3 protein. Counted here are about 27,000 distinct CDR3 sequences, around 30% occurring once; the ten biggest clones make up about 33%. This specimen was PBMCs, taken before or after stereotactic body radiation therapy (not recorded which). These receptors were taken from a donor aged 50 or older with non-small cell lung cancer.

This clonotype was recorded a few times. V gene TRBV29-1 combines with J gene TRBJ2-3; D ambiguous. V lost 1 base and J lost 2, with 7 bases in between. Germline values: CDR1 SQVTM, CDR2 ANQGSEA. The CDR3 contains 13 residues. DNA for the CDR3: TGCAGCGTTGAAGGCCAGATCACAGATACGCAGTATTTT. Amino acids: CSVEGQITDTQYF.

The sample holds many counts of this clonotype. CDR3 loop: CASRPQGGMELFF. Here the CDR3 DNA reads TGTGCCAGCAGGCCACAGGGTGGGATGGAGCTGTTTTTT. This rearrangement joins TRBV7-9 to TRBJ2-2; a weak D match, TRBD1 (6 bases). The germline V gene encodes CDR1 SEHNR and CDR2 FQNEAQ (reference sequence). The CDR3 runs 13 residues. Trimming shortened V by 6 bases and J by 10 bases, and 15 bases separated the two germline ends. The complete variable domain, with remaining parts taken from reference TRBV7-9 and TRBJ2-2, reads DTGVSQNPRHKITKRGQNVTFRCDPISEHNRLYWYRQTLGQGPEFLTYFQNEAQLEKSRLLSDRFSAERPKGSFSTLEIQRTEQGDSAMYLCASRPQGGMELFFGEGSRLTVL.

This CDR3 reads CASSDVGTANTGELFF. The CDR3 DNA sequence: TGTGCCAGCAGCGACGTAGGGACGGCGAACACCGGGGAGCTGTTTTTT. V and J are TRBV27 and TRBJ2-2; D is tentatively TRBD1 or TRBD2 (5 bases each). Between the trimmed V and J ends, which lost 6 bases and 0 bases, there was a span of 14 bases. CDR1 is MNHEY and CDR2 is SMNVEV in the germline V gene (reference sequence). CDR3 size: 16 residues.

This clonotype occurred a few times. The CDR3 loop reads CASSPGYEQYF. For the CDR3, the DNA is TGTGCCAGCAGTCCAGGCTACGAGCAGTACTTC. V gene TRBV28 combines with J gene TRBJ2-7, with D unclear. The CDR3 is made up of 11 amino acids. CDR1 is MDHEN and CDR2 is SYDVKM in the germline V gene. The V end lost 5 bases, the J end lost 3 bases, and 5 bases lay between the germline ends.

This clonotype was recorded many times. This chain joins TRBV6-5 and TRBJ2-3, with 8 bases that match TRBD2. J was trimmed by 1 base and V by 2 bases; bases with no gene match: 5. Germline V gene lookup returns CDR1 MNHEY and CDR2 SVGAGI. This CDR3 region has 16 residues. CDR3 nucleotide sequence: TGTGCCAGCAGTTACCTCAATAGCGGGGGCACAGATACGCAGTATTTT. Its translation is CASSYLNSGGTDTQYF.

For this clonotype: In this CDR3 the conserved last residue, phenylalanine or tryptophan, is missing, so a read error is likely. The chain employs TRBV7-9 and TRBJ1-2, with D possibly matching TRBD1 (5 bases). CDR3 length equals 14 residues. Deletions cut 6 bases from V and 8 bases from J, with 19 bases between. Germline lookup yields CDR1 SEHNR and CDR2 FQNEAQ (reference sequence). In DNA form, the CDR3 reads TGTGCCAGCAGGCCCGTAGGGGCGGTGGAGGGCTACACCCTC. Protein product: CASRPVGAVEGYTL.

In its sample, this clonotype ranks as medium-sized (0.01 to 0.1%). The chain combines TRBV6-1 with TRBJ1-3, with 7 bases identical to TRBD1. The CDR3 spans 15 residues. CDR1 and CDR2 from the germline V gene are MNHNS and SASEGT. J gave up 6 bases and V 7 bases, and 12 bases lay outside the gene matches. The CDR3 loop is CASTSRGQPINTIYF. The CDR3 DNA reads TGTGCCAGCACCTCGAGGGGACAGCCCATAAACACCATATATTTT.

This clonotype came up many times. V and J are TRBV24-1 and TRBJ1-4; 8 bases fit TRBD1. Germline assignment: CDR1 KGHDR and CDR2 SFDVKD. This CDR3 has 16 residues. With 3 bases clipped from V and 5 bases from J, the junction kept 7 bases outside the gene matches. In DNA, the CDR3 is TGTGCCACCAGTGATCCCGGGACAGGCGGGAATGAAAAACTGTTTTTT. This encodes CATSDPGTGGNEKLFF.

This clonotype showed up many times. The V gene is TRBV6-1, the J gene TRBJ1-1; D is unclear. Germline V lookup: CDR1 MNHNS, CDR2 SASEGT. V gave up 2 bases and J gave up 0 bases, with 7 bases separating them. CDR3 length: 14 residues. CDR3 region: CASSEQTMNTEAFF. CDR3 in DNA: TGTGCCAGCAGTGAACAGACCATGAACACTGAAGCTTTCTTT.